This passage covers 13 T cell receptor beta chains from one sample sequenced in a study of patients and donors after allogeneic stem cell transplantation. MiXCR, applied by TCRdb to the RT-PCR reads, yields one record per CDR3 protein. The sample lists roughly 940,000 distinct CDR3 sequences; approximately 19% were seen once. The material sequenced was blood, either unsorted or a sorted T cell fraction (not recorded which). These receptors all stem from a human donor who was either an allogeneic HSCT recipient or a stem cell or donor lymphocyte infusion donor (not recorded which). It is not recorded whose cells these are; they may come from a transplant donor.

The chain employs TRBV3-1 and TRBJ1-1; TRBD1 is a possible D gene (5 bases). This CDR3 is built from 15 residues. With 3 bases removed from V and 6 bases from J, the gap between germline ends came to 17 bases. CDR1 and CDR2 (germline): LGHDT, YNNKEL (reference sequence). CDR3 region: CASSHKGTGNAEAFF. CDR3 DNA sequence: TGTGCCAGCAGCCATAAAGGCACAGGCAACGCTGAAGCTTTCTTT.

The chain combines TRBV6-6 with TRBJ2-2; D is unclear. Germline V gene data show CDR1 as MNHNY and CDR2 as SVGAGI (reference sequence). Trimming removed 0 bases at V and 8 bases at J, with 7 bases between. This CDR3 has 13 residues. CDR3 nucleotides: TGTGCCAGCAGTTACTCTTGGAGTGGGGAGCTGTTTTTT. It specifies CASSYSWSGELFF.

This clonotype showed up just a few times. The rearrangement uses TRBV20-1 and TRBJ2-5, with 7 bases that match TRBD1. CDR1 is DFQATT and CDR2 is SNEGSKA in the germline V gene (reference sequence). This CDR3 contains 15 residues. V dropped 6 bases and J dropped 1; count of bases not matched to a gene: 11. The CDR3 DNA is TGCAGTGCCCTACCGACAGGGTATTCCCAAGAGACCCAGTACTTC. Its protein is CSALPTGYSQETQYF.

V and J are TRBV12-5 and TRBJ2-7; 9 positions agree with TRBD2. The germline V gene has CDR1 LGHNT and CDR2 FRNRAP. The CDR3 consists of 15 residues. After removal of 6 bases from V and 1 base from J, the junction contained 7 bases not matched to a gene. This CDR3 is CASGRLAEGSYEQYF. In nucleotides, the CDR3 is TGTGCTAGTGGCAGACTAGCGGAAGGATCCTACGAGCAGTACTTC.

The V call is TRBV12-3 or TRBV12-4, the J call TRBJ2-1, with D maybe TRBD2 (6 bases). CDR3 length: 15 residues. The V gene lost 2 bases and the J gene lost 5 bases, with 13 bases spanning the gap. Here the CDR3 reads CASSLFPSDHNEQFF. The CDR3 coding sequence is TGTGCCAGCAGTTTATTTCCTAGCGATCACAATGAGCAGTTCTTC.

This clonotype appeared many times. V is TRBV5-1 and J is TRBJ2-1; the D gene is possibly TRBD1 (5 bases). This CDR3 is built from 11 residues. Germline CDR1 is SGHRS and CDR2 is YFSETQ. Trimming left V 3 bases short and J 10 bases short, with 8 bases between. CDR3 nucleotides: TGCGCCAGCAGCTCTTCAGGGGAGCAGTTCTTC. Protein: CASSSSGEQFF. The full variable domain, its missing parts supplied by reference TRBV5-1 and TRBJ2-1, is KAGVTQTPRYLIKTRGQQVTLSCSPISGHRSVSWYQQTPGQGLQFLFEYFSETQRNKGNFPGRFSGRQFSNSRSEMNVSTLELGDSALYLCASSSSGEQFFGPGTRLTVL.

This clonotype was counted a few times. The chain combines TRBV6-5 with TRBJ2-1; TRBD2 matches 15 bases. From germline, CDR1 is MNHEY and CDR2 SVGAGI. Trimming removed 4 bases from V and 9 bases from J; junction bases left unmatched: 4. This CDR3 is 15 amino acids long. The CDR3 is CASSSGTSGRIEQFF. Here the CDR3 DNA reads TGTGCCAGCAGTTCCGGGACTAGCGGGAGGATTGAGCAGTTCTTC.

The chain combines TRBV24-1 with TRBJ2-2; D is perhaps TRBD2 (6 bases). Germline values: CDR1 KGHDR, CDR2 SFDVKD. The CDR3 loop spans 14 amino acids. Trimming removed 6 bases at V and 0 bases at J, with 7 bases between. The CDR3 sequence: CATSPSANTGELFF. CDR3 sequence (DNA): TGTGCCACCAGTCCTAGCGCGAACACCGGGGAGCTGTTTTTT.

The rearrangement links TRBV7-9 to TRBJ1-2; 7 positions agree with TRBD1. V trimming: 5 bases; J trimming: 8 bases; junction bases outside the gene matches: 11. The CDR3 sequence is 14 residues long. Germline V gene lookup returns CDR1 SEHNR and CDR2 FQNEAQ (reference sequence). The chain's CDR3 is CASSPTDREFGYTF. CDR3 nucleotides: TGTGCCAGCAGCCCCACCGACAGGGAGTTCGGCTACACCTTC.

This clonotype appeared a few times. V usage is TRBV7-2 and J usage is TRBJ2-1; D unclear. The CDR3 extends over 14 amino acids. Germline values: CDR1 SGHTA, CDR2 FQGNSA. Trimming took 4 bases from V and 0 from J, leaving 7 bases between them. The CDR3 here is CASSYTGSYNEQFF. CDR3 in DNA: TGTGCCAGCAGCTACACGGGCTCCTACAATGAGCAGTTCTTC.

The chain joins TRBV20-1 to TRBJ2-1; a possible D gene is TRBD2 (6 bases). Trimming cost V 0 bases and J 10 bases, with 10 bases left between them. The CDR3 sequence is 12 residues long. Germline loops: CDR1 DFQATT, CDR2 SNEGSKA (reference sequence). The CDR3 region is CSARDWGEEQFF. The CDR3 nucleotides read TGCAGTGCTAGAGATTGGGGGGAAGAGCAGTTCTTC.

The rearrangement links TRBV6-5 to TRBJ2-5, with TRBD2 identical over 10 bases. V gave up 0 bases and J gave up 2 bases; unmatched junction bases: 6. The CDR3 contains 17 residues. Germline-derived CDR1 and CDR2 are MNHEY and SVGAGI. In DNA, the CDR3 is TGTGCCAGCAGTTACTCGGGGCTAGCGGGGGTACAAGAGACCCAGTACTTC. It yields the protein CASSYSGLAGVQETQYF.

This clonotype was seen a handful of times. The chain couples TRBV29-1 to TRBJ2-5; perhaps TRBD1 as D (5 bases). Germline CDR1 is SQVTM and CDR2 is ANQGSEA. The CDR3 is 11 residues long. Trimming stripped 5 bases from V and 5 bases from J, with 9 bases between. The CDR3 bases are TGCAGCGTTCAGGGTTGGGAGACCCAGTACTTC. It specifies CSVQGWETQYF.